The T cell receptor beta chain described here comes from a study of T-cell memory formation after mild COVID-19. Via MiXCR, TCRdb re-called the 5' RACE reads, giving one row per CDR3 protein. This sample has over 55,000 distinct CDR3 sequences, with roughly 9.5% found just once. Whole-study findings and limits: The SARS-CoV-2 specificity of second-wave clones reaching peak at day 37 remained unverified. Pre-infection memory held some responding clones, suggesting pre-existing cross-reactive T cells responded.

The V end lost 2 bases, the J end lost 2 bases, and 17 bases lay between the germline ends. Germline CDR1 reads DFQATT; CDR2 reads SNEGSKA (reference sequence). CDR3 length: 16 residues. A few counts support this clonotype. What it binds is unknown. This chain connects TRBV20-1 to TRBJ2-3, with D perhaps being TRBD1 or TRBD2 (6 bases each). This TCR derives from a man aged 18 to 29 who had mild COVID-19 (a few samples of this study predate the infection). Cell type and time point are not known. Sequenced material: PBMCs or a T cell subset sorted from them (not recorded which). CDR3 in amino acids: CSARPQRGRHTDTQYF. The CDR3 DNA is TGCAGTGCTAGACCCCAGAGGGGGAGGCACACAGATACGCAGTATTTT.